The T cell receptor beta chain described here comes from a study of blood T cell repertoires in COVID-19. Study information: COVID-19 samples collected from the United States, Italy and Spain covered acute and convalescent phases. Nucleic acid was either cDNA or gDNA, and it came from T cells, B-cell-depleted T cells, or PBMCs.

Sequencing was performed with immunoSEQ multiplex PCR; in TCRdb, only in-frame clones are kept and a portion is missing. This sample has some 150,000 clones; roughly 81% occur once, and the top ten carry roughly 2.5%. The germline V gene has CDR1 PRHDT and CDR2 FYEKMQ (reference sequence). V lost 5 bases, J lost 2 bases, and 10 bases stayed unmatched. The CDR3 sequence is 16 residues long. This clonotype originated in a human donor with acute or convalescent COVID-19. The donor label of this sample is uncertain. The J gene is TRBJ2-7, the V gene TRBV13; 9 bases are shared with TRBD2. Sequenced sample: peripheral blood. The CDR3 protein is CASSATTSGLTYEQYV. In nucleotides, the CDR3 is TGTGCCAGCAGCGCAACCACTAGCGGGCTGACCTACGAGCAGTACGTC.